A single count supports the clone carrying this T cell receptor (beta chain). The data derive from a study of blood T cell repertoires in COVID-19. For the study at large: From T cells, B-cell-depleted T cells, or PBMCs came the material, which was cDNA or gDNA.

Generated by immunoSEQ multiplex PCR, the TCRdb table keeps only in-frame clones and is missing some. The sample yields some 77,000 clones, around 88% seen once. CDR1 is SGHAT and CDR2 is FQNNGV in the germline V gene. CDR3 length: 16 residues. The V and J ends lost 5 bases and 4 bases, in that order; junction bases with no gene match: 8. The sample was peripheral blood. J is TRBJ2-7 and V is TRBV11-2; 13 nucleotides agree with TRBD2. This clonotype was obtained from a young man with acute or convalescent COVID-19. CDR3 loop: CASSPPGTSGTYEQYF. The CDR3 region has the DNA TGTGCCAGCAGCCCCCCCGGGACTAGCGGGACTTACGAGCAGTACTTC.